Shown below are 24 T cell receptor beta chains from a single sample sequenced in a study of T cells in Graves' hyperthyroidism and ophthalmopathy. Amplification of TCR beta CDR3 regions used RNA as the template. The study used the HTBI primer set for a first-round RT-PCR of the TCR CDR3. TCRdb re-derived calls from the multiplex PCR reads in MiXCR, one entry per CDR3 protein. This table holds hundreds of thousands of distinct CDR3 sequences, about a sixth found once. The specimen sequenced was blood. Receptor source: a young woman with Graves' ophthalmopathy.

This clonotype was observed a few times. The V and J genes are TRBV7-9 and TRBJ1-4, with TRBD1 matching 7 bases. This CDR3 is built from 14 residues. The germline CDR1 and CDR2 sequences are SEHNR and FQNEAQ (reference sequence). V dropped 2 bases and J dropped 8; count of bases not matched to a gene: 5. The CDR3 region is CASSLNRGGEKLFF. The DNA for the CDR3 is TGTGCCAGCAGCTTAAACAGGGGTGGCGAAAAACTGTTTTTT.

The chain links TRBV6-1 to TRBJ1-3, with a weak D call TRBD1 (6 bases). Trimming left V 7 bases short and J 0 bases short, with 16 bases between. Germline-derived CDR1 and CDR2 are MNHNS and SASEGT. This CDR3 has 16 amino acids. The CDR3: CASNKGGTSSGNTIYF. In DNA, the CDR3 is TGTGCCAGCAACAAAGGGGGGACCAGCTCTGGAAACACCATATATTTT.

There are many counts of this clonotype. J is TRBJ1-2 and V is TRBV5-1; maybe TRBD1 (5 bases). CDR3 length equals 12 residues. Trimming took 4 bases from V and 4 from J, leaving 8 bases between them. The germline V gene encodes CDR1 SGHRS and CDR2 YFSETQ. The CDR3 loop reads CASSGDAYGYTF. CDR3 nucleotides: TGCGCCAGCAGCGGGGACGCCTATGGCTACACCTTC.

The chain carries TRBV6-1 and TRBJ2-5, with D perhaps matching TRBD1 or TRBD2 (5 bases each). The CDR3 sequence is 13 residues long. Trimming cost V 7 bases and J 5 bases, with 14 bases left between them. Germline CDR1 MNHNS, CDR2 SASEGT. The CDR3 DNA follows: TGTGCCAGCATGTCTTCCTGGGGGGAGACCCAGTACTTC. Its translation: CASMSSWGETQYF.

The chain carries TRBV4-2 and TRBJ1-4; TRBD1 matches at 7 bases. This CDR3 region has 17 residues. The V gene end was trimmed by 1 base and the J gene end by 5 bases; junction bases not matched to a gene: 10. Germline V gives CDR1 LGHNA, CDR2 YNFKEQ. CDR3 loop: CASSQGWGDRVNEKLFF. In DNA form, the CDR3 reads TGTGCCAGCAGCCAAGGGTGGGGAGACAGGGTGAATGAAAAACTGTTTTTT.

This sequence joins TRBV4-3 and TRBJ2-5, with 7 bases fitting TRBD2. After removal of 4 bases from V and 3 bases from J, the junction contained 5 bases not matched to a gene. The CDR3 is made up of 14 amino acids. Germline V gene sequence: CDR1 LGHNA, CDR2 YSLEER. DNA of the CDR3: TGCGCCAGCAGCCTCGGGACTACCAAAGAGACCCAGTACTTC. Its translation is CASSLGTTKETQYF.

The chain employs TRBV20-1 and TRBJ2-1; 12 bases map to TRBD2. This CDR3 contains 16 residues. J was trimmed by 3 bases and V by 1 base; bases with no gene match: 4. The germline V gene has CDR1 DFQATT and CDR2 SNEGSKA (reference sequence). The CDR3 DNA follows: TGCAGTGCTAGAGGTCTAGCGGGAGGGGACTACAATGAGCAGTTCTTC. Protein product: CSARGLAGGDYNEQFF.

This clonotype was picked up a small number of times. V gene TRBV6-1 combines with J gene TRBJ2-7, with a weak D call TRBD2 (6 bases). The CDR3 is 15 residues long. Trimming shortened V by 5 bases and J by 1 base, and 15 bases separated the two germline ends. Germline values: CDR1 MNHNS, CDR2 SASEGT. CDR3 sequence reads: CASSPLISGSYEQYF. CDR3 coding DNA: TGTGCCAGCAGTCCACTGATTAGCGGATCCTACGAGCAGTACTTC.

The rearrangement uses TRBV4-3 and TRBJ2-2, with a possible D match to TRBD1 (5 bases). There are 15 residues in the CDR3. V was trimmed by 4 bases and J by 3 bases, leaving 12 bases between them. Germline CDR1 reads LGHNA; CDR2 reads YSLEER. For the CDR3, the DNA is TGCGCCAGCAGCCGAGAGTCAGGGCACACCGGGGAGCTGTTTTTT. Protein sequence: CASSRESGHTGELFF.

This chain connects TRBV4-1 to TRBJ1-2; D not certain. This CDR3 comprises 15 residues. Trimming left V 4 bases short and J 1 base short, with 13 bases between. The germline CDR1 and CDR2 sequences are MGHRA and YSYEKL. This chain's CDR3 is CASSPIGRNNYGYTF. The CDR3 coding sequence is TGCGCCAGCAGCCCGATCGGGAGGAATAACTATGGCTACACCTTC.

V usage is TRBV19 and J usage is TRBJ2-1; a possible D gene is TRBD1 (6 bases). In germline, CDR1 is LNHDA, CDR2 SQIVND (reference sequence). V dropped 0 bases and J dropped 7 bases, with 13 bases sitting between them. The CDR3 consists of 15 residues. As DNA, the CDR3 is TGTGCCAGTAGTATAGATACAGGGCTGGAGAATGAGCAGTTCTTC. As protein: CASSIDTGLENEQFF.

There are many counts of this clonotype. This sequence joins TRBV11-2 and TRBJ2-1; TRBD2 matches 8 bases. Germline CDR1 SGHAT, CDR2 FQNNGV. J was trimmed by 6 bases and V by 1 base; bases with no gene match: 2. The CDR3 runs to 14 residues. Written as DNA, the CDR3 is TGTGCCAGCAGCTTAGGGACTAGCCCCAATGAGCAGTTCTTC. It yields the protein CASSLGTSPNEQFF.

For this clonotype: The junction shows a germline mismatch at one end, possibly a read error. The V and J genes are TRBV7-2 and TRBJ1-5; TRBD1 might be the D (5 bases). CDR1 is SGHTA, CDR2 FQGNSA, per germline. The CDR3 totals 14 residues. CDR3 sequence reads: CASSLRGSNQSQHF. The CDR3 nucleotides read TGTGCCAGCAGCTTAAGGGGCAGCAATCAGTCCCAGCATTTT.

In its sample, this clonotype was seen a few times. This chain joins TRBV20-1 and TRBJ1-1; D not resolved. CDR1 DFQATT and CDR2 SNEGSKA come from the germline V gene (reference sequence). The CDR3 spans 14 residues. V gave up 0 bases and J gave up 5 bases, with 13 bases separating them. CDR3 DNA sequence: TGCAGTGCTAGAGACCGGATTTCGGGAACTGAAGCTTTCTTT. It is translated as CSARDRISGTEAFF.

This clonotype appeared many times. The CDR3 DNA reads TGCAGTGCTAGAGATCTTGGGATCTCGACTGAAGCTTTCTTT. Residues: CSARDLGISTEAFF. This sequence joins TRBV20-1 and TRBJ1-1; D ambiguous. The V and J ends lost 0 bases and 5 bases respectively, with 13 bases between them. This CDR3 contains 14 residues. Per the germline V gene, CDR1 is DFQATT and CDR2 is SNEGSKA (reference sequence).

In this sample, this clonotype turned up many times. V and J are TRBV12-3 or TRBV12-4 and TRBJ2-2; 10 positions match TRBD2. The CDR3 sequence is 16 residues long. V lost 6 bases, J lost 5 bases, and 9 bases stayed unmatched. DNA for the CDR3: TGTGCCAGCAGAACTAGCGGGGCGGCGGGAACCGGGGAGCTGTTTTTT. It translates to CASRTSGAAGTGELFF.

This clonotype has ten or more counts. The chain combines TRBV28 with TRBJ1-1; D is unresolved. The CDR3 is 14 amino acids. CDR1 and CDR2 from the germline V gene are MDHEN and SYDVKM. Trimming left V 2 bases short and J 3 bases short, with 10 bases between. The CDR3 region has the DNA TGTGCCAGCAGTTTAGAAGGCGGCGACACTGAAGCTTTCTTT. As protein: CASSLEGGDTEAFF.

This clonotype was observed many times. This rearrangement joins TRBV27 to TRBJ2-1; 10 bases align to TRBD2. The CDR3 is 15 residues long. Losses at the gene ends were 6 bases for V and 0 bases for J; bases not matched to a gene: 2. The germline gives CDR1 MNHEY, CDR2 SMNVEV (reference sequence). The DNA of the CDR3 is TGTGCCAGCAGAGCTAGCGGGAGCTCCTACAATGAGCAGTTCTTC. This translates into CASRASGSSYNEQFF.

This clonotype was seen ten or more times. The rearrangement uses TRBV27 and TRBJ2-7; 8 bases align to TRBD2. CDR3 length equals 15 residues. Germline CDR1 is MNHEY and CDR2 is SMNVEV (reference sequence). V gave up 1 base and J gave up 4 bases; unmatched junction bases: 6. Here the CDR3 reads CASSLFPAGAYEQYF. In DNA, the CDR3 is TGTGCCAGCAGTTTATTTCCAGCGGGAGCATACGAGCAGTACTTC.

This clonotype was seen repeatedly, ten times or more. The chain recombines TRBV2 with TRBJ1-4, with no clear D. Trimming stripped 6 bases from V and 4 bases from J, with 9 bases between. This CDR3 region has 13 residues. CDR1 SNHLY and CDR2 FYNNEI come from the germline V gene. Written as DNA, the CDR3 is TGTGCCAGCAGCGAGGAGGGTAATGAAAAACTGTTTTTT. This translates into CASSEEGNEKLFF.

The table lists this clonotype with a few counts. As DNA, the CDR3 is TGTGCCAGCTCACCACGTCGGGGGGGTGAGGCTGAAGCTTTCTTT. It is translated as CASSPRRGGEAEAFF. The gene calls are TRBV18 and TRBJ1-1; a weak D match, TRBD1 (5 bases). Trimming shortened V by 1 base and J by 6 bases, and 15 bases separated the two germline ends. Germline V gene lookup returns CDR1 KGHSH and CDR2 LQKENI. This CDR3 is 15 amino acids long.

Worth noting for this clonotype: This may arise from a read error, as a much more abundant clone is one base away. The chain recombines TRBV2 with TRBJ2-3, with 8 positions matching TRBD1. The CDR3 is 15 amino acids. Germline lookup yields CDR1 SNHLY and CDR2 FYNNEI. Losses at the gene ends were 3 bases for V and 2 bases for J; bases not matched to a gene: 4. The DNA of the CDR3 is TGTGCCAGCAGTGACCCGGGACAGGACACAGATACGCAGTATTTT. This encodes CASSDPGQDTDTQYF.

This clonotype was detected ten times or more. The chain combines TRBV11-2 with TRBJ2-3, with D possibly being TRBD2 (5 bases). The length of the CDR3 is 15 residues. The V end was cut by 5 bases, the J end by 2 bases, with 14 bases between. CDR1 and CDR2 from the germline V gene are SGHAT and FQNNGV. The CDR3 is CASSRLDSYTDTQYF. The CDR3 region has the DNA TGTGCCAGCAGCCGCCTGGACTCCTACACAGATACGCAGTATTTT.

This clonotype was counted ten times or more. V is TRBV20-1 and J is TRBJ2-4, with a tentative D call TRBD1 (7 bases). CDR1 and CDR2 (germline): DFQATT, SNEGSKA (reference sequence). V lost 5 bases to trimming and J lost 1 base, with 18 bases between them. The CDR3 has 16 amino acids. The CDR3, as DNA: TGCAGTGCTCCCAGGAGGGGGACAGATGCCAAAAACATTCAGTACTTC. It translates to CSAPRRGTDAKNIQYF.